This TCR beta chain derives from a study of T cells in women clearing cervical HPV infection. For the study at large: Case blood drawn at lesion detection; control blood after infection cleared. Cases' blood sampling followed lesion detection by median about 150 days (90 to 200).

The trim removed 3 bases at V and 9 bases at J, leaving 10 bases unmatched. Germline loops: CDR1 LNHDA, CDR2 SQIVND (reference sequence). The CDR3 is 15 amino acids. Study outcomes and limitations: Richness differences could reflect unmeasured T-cell content per sample.

The protocol was immunoSEQ multiplex PCR, while the TCRdb copy is restricted to in-frame clones and leaves out a portion. The sample totals about 37,000 clones. As to this clone: Its specificity is unknown. The read ends 3 residues early relative to the CDR3; the germline J gene fills the gap.

The V and J genes are TRBV19 and TRBJ2-1; TRBD1 matches at 8 bases. The sequence was obtained from a woman between 18 and 70 years old with a cervical HPV16 infection that either progressed to CIN3+ or cleared (not recorded which). The sequencing input was blood buffy coat. CDR3 amino acids: CASSIGQGARGEQFF. CDR3 DNA (partial): TGTGCCAGTAGTATCGGCCAGGGGGCGAGGGGTGAG.